The 23 T cell receptor beta chains in this list originate from one sample, sequenced in a study of T cells in Graves' hyperthyroidism and ophthalmopathy. RNA transcripts yielded amplified TCR beta CDR3 regions. Researchers ran a first-round RT-PCR on the TCR CDR3 using the HTBI primer set. TCRdb reprocessed the multiplex PCR reads via MiXCR and lists one record per CDR3 protein. The sample holds tens of thousands of distinct CDR3 sequences, roughly 50% seen once. The sequenced sample consisted of peripheral blood or thyroid tissue (not recorded which). These receptors came from a man younger than 35 with Graves' hyperthyroidism.

The rearrangement links TRBV29-1 to TRBJ1-3; a weak D match, TRBD1 (5 bases). The CDR3 length is 13 residues. With 4 bases removed from V and 2 bases from J, the gap between germline ends came to 9 bases. CDR1 is SQVTM, CDR2 ANQGSEA, per germline. Here the CDR3 DNA reads TGCAGCGTTGCCCAAGGGGCTGGAAACACCATATATTTT. As protein: CSVAQGAGNTIYF.

This clonotype was seen at least ten times. The chain employs TRBV7-2 and TRBJ2-5; weak D call: TRBD2 (7 bases). V lost 5 bases to trimming and J lost 5 bases, with 24 bases between them. Germline-derived CDR1 and CDR2 are SGHTA and FQGNSA. The CDR3 has 17 amino acids. CDR3 in amino acids: CASSPLSGGRMRETQYF. Here the CDR3 DNA reads TGTGCCAGCAGCCCCCTCTCCGGGGGGCGCATGAGGGAGACCCAGTACTTC.

In its sample, this clonotype was seen once. The gene calls are TRBV9 and TRBJ1-2; D ambiguous. Trimming shortened V by 0 bases and J by 10 bases, and 4 bases separated the two germline ends. The germline gives CDR1 SGDLS, CDR2 YYNGEE. The CDR3 has 10 amino acids. The CDR3 coding sequence is TGTGCCAGCAGCGTAGCAATCTACACCTTC. Protein sequence: CASSVAIYTF.

Concerning this clonotype itself: At one boundary the junction diverges from the germline segment, which might be a read error. The chain uses TRBV15 and TRBJ1-4; D may be TRBD1 (5 bases). This CDR3 has 15 residues. Germline V gives CDR1 LNHNV, CDR2 YYDKDF (reference sequence). CDR3 in DNA: TGTGCCACCAGTCAGGGATTGACAACTAGTGAAAAACTGTTTTTT. It encodes CATSQGLTTSEKLFF.

CDR3 amino acids: CASSLTSGGQETQYF. Here the CDR3 DNA reads TGTGCCAGCAGCTTGACGAGCGGGGGACAAGAGACCCAGTACTTC. This chain joins TRBV7-8 and TRBJ2-5, with 8 positions matching TRBD2. This CDR3 is built from 15 residues. V lost 3 bases to trimming and J lost 2 bases; unmatched junction nucleotides: 5. Germline values: CDR1 SGHVS, CDR2 FQNEAQ. The variable domain in full, completed from reference TRBV7-8 and TRBJ2-5, reads GAGVSQSPRYKVAKRGQDVALRCDPISGHVSLFWYQQALGQGPEFLTYFQNEAQLDKSGLPSDRFFAERPEGSVSTLKIQRTQQEDSAVYLCASSLTSGGQETQYFGPGTRLLVL.

This clonotype was counted many times. The chain carries TRBV27 and TRBJ1-6; D uncertain. Germline CDR1 and CDR2: MNHEY and SMNVEV (reference sequence). CDR3 size: 16 residues. V lost 7 bases and J lost 8, with 21 bases in between. This chain's CDR3 is CASKSWGGYVDSPLHF. The CDR3 DNA reads as TGTGCCAGCAAATCGTGGGGTGGCTATGTGGATTCACCCCTCCACTTT.

This clonotype was detected many times. The chain links TRBV11-3 to TRBJ2-2, with D perhaps TRBD2 (6 bases). This CDR3 has 14 amino acids. Trimming stripped 3 bases from V and 7 bases from J, with 12 bases between. Germline CDR1 reads SGHNT; CDR2 reads YENEEA. This chain's CDR3 is CASSFGGFSGELFF. CDR3 coding DNA: TGTGCCAGCAGCTTCGGAGGGTTTAGCGGGGAGCTGTTTTTT.

This clonotype was seen at least ten times. This sequence joins TRBV10-3 and TRBJ2-7; 11 nucleotides agree with TRBD2. Per germline, CDR1 ENHRY and CDR2 SYGVKD. The CDR3 length is 18 residues. The V gene end was trimmed by 0 bases and the J gene end by 4 bases; junction bases not matched to a gene: 11. The CDR3 region has the DNA TGTGCCATCAGTGAGTCCACTAGCGGGGGAAAAATTCAATACGAGCAGTACTTC. This translates into CAISESTSGGKIQYEQYF.

This clonotype was seen more than once but under ten times. The chain joins TRBV7-9 to TRBJ2-5; D may be TRBD1 or TRBD2 (5 bases each). The CDR3 length is 15 residues. V dropped 3 bases and J dropped 4 bases, with 15 bases sitting between them. Germline V CDR1 and CDR2: SEHNR, FQNEAQ (reference sequence). The DNA for the CDR3 is TGTGCCAGCAGCTTCTCCGGGGCAGGGCGAGAGACCCAGTACTTC. Protein: CASSFSGAGRETQYF.

The chain employs TRBV20-1 and TRBJ2-5; 7 bases match TRBD1. V trimming: 0 bases; J trimming: 2 bases; junction bases outside the gene matches: 3. This CDR3 region has 14 residues. Germline CDR1 reads DFQATT; CDR2 reads SNEGSKA (reference sequence). The DNA of the CDR3 is TGCAGTGCTAGAGAGACAGGGCAACAAGAGACCCAGTACTTC. It encodes CSARETGQQETQYF.

In this sample, this clonotype turned up many times. The chain recombines TRBV7-9 with TRBJ2-3; 11 bases map to TRBD2. Looked up from germline, CDR1 is SEHNR and CDR2 is FQNEAQ (reference sequence). The CDR3 runs 16 residues. V dropped 4 bases and J dropped 6; count of bases not matched to a gene: 9. The CDR3 here is CASSSGLADNLDTQYF. CDR3 nucleotides: TGTGCCAGCAGCTCGGGACTAGCGGATAATCTGGATACGCAGTATTTT.

This clonotype came up a few times. The CDR3 DNA sequence: TGTGCCACCAGTGAAGGGACAGCCAACTATGGCTACACCTTC. It encodes CATSEGTANYGYTF. The chain carries TRBV24-1 and TRBJ1-2; TRBD1 matches at 7 bases. V was clipped by 4 bases and J by 2 bases; unmatched bases: 3. This CDR3 is 14 amino acids long. Germline CDR1 is KGHDR and CDR2 is SFDVKD.

As for this clonotype: A single base separates this from a much larger clone, so it may be a read error. The V and J genes are TRBV2 and TRBJ2-3; 9 bases agree with TRBD1. The CDR3 has 14 residues. Germline V gives CDR1 SNHLY, CDR2 FYNNEI. The CDR3 sequence is CASSAITGTGTRYF. For the CDR3, the DNA is TGTGCCAGCAGCGCTATAACCGGGACAGGGACGCGGTATTTT. The variable domain in full, with the rest retrieved from reference TRBV2 and TRBJ2-3, is EPEVTQTPSHQVTQMGQEVILRCVPISNHLYFYWYRQILGQKVEFLVSFYNNEISEKSEIFDDQFSVERPDGSNFTLKIRSTKLEDSAMYFCASSAITGTGTRYFGPGTRLTVL.

Ten or more counts support this clonotype. The chain carries TRBV27 and TRBJ1-6; D is uncertain. Trimming pared 5 bases from V and 7 bases from J, leaving 12 bases between. The germline CDR1 and CDR2 sequences are MNHEY and SMNVEV (reference sequence). The CDR3 spans 14 residues. CDR3 sequence reads: CASSPLERNSPLHF. CDR3 in DNA: TGTGCCAGCAGTCCGCTGGAGAGAAATTCACCCCTCCACTTT.

In this sample, this clonotype turned up many times. This rearrangement joins TRBV7-9 to TRBJ1-5; 8 bases match TRBD1. The CDR3 totals 16 residues. V trimming: 4 bases; J trimming: 7 bases; junction bases outside the gene matches: 12. In germline, CDR1 is SEHNR, CDR2 FQNEAQ (reference sequence). The CDR3 protein is CASSSLDPTGEQPQHF. DNA for the CDR3: TGTGCCAGCAGCTCCCTTGACCCGACAGGGGAACAGCCCCAGCATTTT.

The J gene is TRBJ1-6, the V gene TRBV7-2; D is ambiguous. Germline assignment: CDR1 SGHTA and CDR2 FQGNSA. The CDR3 has 15 residues. V was clipped by 6 bases and J by 2 bases, with 11 bases between them. In DNA form, the CDR3 reads TGTGCCAGCAGTGAACGTGGGACCTATAATTCACCCCTCCACTTT. This gives the protein CASSERGTYNSPLHF.

With respect to this clonotype: A much larger clone lies one base from this, so it may be a read error. The chain combines TRBV6-2 or TRBV6-3 with TRBJ2-3; 7 bases are shared with TRBD1. Germline loops: CDR1 MNHEY, CDR2 SVGEGT. This CDR3 region has 16 residues. The CDR3 DNA reads TGTGCCAGCAATACAGCGTGGACAGGCCCCACAGATGCGCAGTATTTT. Translating it yields CASNTAWTGPTDAQYF.

Concerning this clonotype itself: Given the absence of the conserved phenylalanine or tryptophan at the CDR3 end, a read error is likely. No DNA is shown, since the ends of the CDR3 on it are uncertain; the CDR3 is the one TCRdb lists. The chain joins TRBV28 to TRBJ1-3. The CDR3 comprises 14 residues, both ends counted. CDR1 is MDHEN, CDR2 SYDVKM, per germline. CDR3: CASSLTSFGNTIYS.

This sequence joins TRBV2 and TRBJ1-4; 9 positions agree with TRBD1. There are 14 residues in the CDR3. Germline CDR1 reads SNHLY; CDR2 reads FYNNEI. The ends lost 4 bases at V and 5 bases at J; junction bases unmatched: 2. The CDR3 loop is CASSVDRGNEKLFF. The CDR3, as DNA: TGTGCCAGCAGTGTTGACAGGGGGAATGAAAAACTGTTTTTT.

CDR3: CASSSGLADYEQYF. The CDR3 nucleotides are TGTGCCAGCAGCTCGGGACTAGCGGACTACGAGCAGTACTTC. J is TRBJ2-7 and V is TRBV7-6, with 11 positions matching TRBD2. The CDR3 has 14 amino acids. Per germline, CDR1 SGHVS and CDR2 FNYEAQ. With V trimmed by 4 bases and J by 3 bases, 2 bases remained unmatched. The complete variable domain, with remaining parts taken from reference TRBV7-6 and TRBJ2-7, reads GAGVSQSPRYKVTKRGQDVALRCDPISGHVSLYWYRQALGQGPEFLTYFNYEAQQDKSGLPNDRFSAERPEGSISTLTIQRTEQRDSAMYRCASSSGLADYEQYFGPGTRLTVT.

This clonotype was observed a few times. The chain combines TRBV24-1 with TRBJ1-2, with 9 bases lining up with TRBD1. Germline V gene sequence: CDR1 KGHDR, CDR2 SFDVKD. The V gene end was trimmed by 3 bases and the J gene end by 6 bases; junction bases not matched to a gene: 13. The CDR3 runs 17 residues. The CDR3 DNA reads as TGTGCCACCAGTGATGCGCGTTATGGACAGGGGCCGGATGGCTACACCTTC. Translating gives CATSDARYGQGPDGYTF.

This clonotype was counted ten times or more. Just one base apart from a much larger clone, this may be a read error. The V and J genes are TRBV5-1 and TRBJ1-1, with TRBD1 matching 9 bases. Germline V gives CDR1 SGHRS, CDR2 YFSETQ. This CDR3 contains 18 residues. The CDR3 loop reads CASSFRGQGRGMNAEAFF. The CDR3, as DNA: TGCGCCAGCAGCTTTCGCGGACAGGGGCGCGGTATGAACGCTGAAGCTTTCTTT.

This clonotype was recorded once. V and J are TRBV7-3 and TRBJ2-7, with TRBD2 identical over 7 bases. The CDR3 extends over 15 amino acids. Germline V gene lookup returns CDR1 SGHTA and CDR2 FQGTGA. With V trimmed by 0 bases and J by 0 bases, 2 bases remained unmatched. The CDR3 sequence: CASSLTGGSSYEQYF. In nucleotides, the CDR3 is TGTGCCAGCAGCTTAACGGGCGGGAGCTCCTACGAGCAGTACTTC.